The TCR beta chain under discussion was sequenced for a study of blood T cell repertoires in COVID-19. Across the whole study: COVID-19 samples collected from the United States, Italy and Spain covered acute and convalescent phases. Sample material is recorded as cDNA or gDNA derived from T cells, B-cell-depleted T cells, or PBMCs.

Germline CDR1 and CDR2: MNHEY and SVGAGI. There are 13 residues in the CDR3. The V and J ends lost 10 bases and 5 bases, in that order; junction bases with no gene match: 9. Sequenced by immunoSEQ multiplex PCR; TCRdb stores in-frame clones only, minus some. This sample yields roughly 310,000 clones, of which roughly 90% are seen a single time; roughly 2.6% belongs to the top ten. The study drew participants aged about 18 to 89 years from some 25 US areas. Source material: PBMCs or T cells enriched from blood (not recorded which). This receptor was taken from a man aged 60 to 75 who had recovered from COVID-19. The rearrangement links TRBV6-5 to TRBJ1-2; 8 bases match TRBD1. CDR3 residues: CAISGGAGYGYTF. The CDR3, as DNA: TGTGCCATTTCAGGGGGCGCTGGGTATGGCTACACCTTC.